This TCR beta chain stems from a study of T cells in tuberculosis. For the study at large: Sequenced TCRs come from CD1B-GMM tetramer-binding T cells.

In the case of this clone: What it binds is not known.

Trimming took 0 bases from V and 9 from J, leaving 14 bases between them. Germline V gene sequence: CDR1 GTSNPN, CDR2 SVGIG (reference sequence). The CDR3 extends over 13 amino acids. TCRdb's copy holds only in-frame clones and misses some; the assay was immunoSEQ multiplex PCR. The table lists 45,000 or so clones, 90% to 95% of them singletons. Study-level findings and limits: Smaller distances to GMM-specific TCRs suggested their expansion in active tuberculosis.

Latent tuberculosis screening used tuberculin skin test and IGRA at entry. On average about 100,000 T cells per donor were immunosequenced. Sequenced sample: PBMCs. This rearrangement joins TRBV30 to TRBJ1-1; the D gene is possibly TRBD1 (5 bases). This receptor was identified in a donor aged 10-30 years with latent tuberculosis or without tuberculosis infection. CDR3 loop: CAWSVGELYKAFF. In DNA form, the CDR3 reads TGTGCCTGGAGTGTAGGGGAACTTTATAAAGCTTTCTTT. Looking up the rest from reference TRBV30 and TRBJ1-1 gives the full variable domain: SQTIHQWPATLVQPVGSPLSLECTVEGTSNPNLYWYRQAAGRGLQLLFYSVGIGQISSEVPQNLSASRPQDRQFILSSKKLLLSDSGFYLCAWSVGELYKAFFGQGTRLTVV.